Presented here are 20 T cell receptor beta chains from one specimen sequenced in a study of blood T cell repertoires in COVID-19. Sequencing was performed with immunoSEQ multiplex PCR; in TCRdb, only in-frame clones are kept and a portion is missing. The sample records around 300,000 clones, around 88% being singletons. The material sequenced was peripheral blood. The receptors were sampled from a woman aged 25 to 39 who had recovered from COVID-19.

CDR3 in DNA: TGTGCCTTGGATAGGGAGGGATTGAACACTGAAGCTTTCTTT. It specifies CALDREGLNTEAFF. The chain uses TRBV30 and TRBJ1-1; the D is unclear. This CDR3 is 14 amino acids long. Trimming stripped 7 bases from V and 0 bases from J, with 15 bases between. Germline values: CDR1 GTSNPN, CDR2 SVGIG (reference sequence).

This clone has just a few counts. Different DNA sequences within this sample yield the same CDR3. The rearrangement uses TRBV25-1 and TRBJ2-3, with 9 bases identical to TRBD1. V gave up 10 bases and J gave up 4 bases; unmatched junction bases: 3. The CDR3 runs to 12 residues. Germline CDR1 MGHDK, CDR2 SYGVNS. CDR3: CATGQGSDTQYF. The CDR3 DNA is TGTGCCACCGGACAGGGGTCAGATACGCAGTATTTT. The variable domain in full, with the rest retrieved from reference TRBV25-1 and TRBJ2-3, is EADIYQTPRYLVIGTGKKITLECSQTMGHDKMYWYQQDPGMELHLIHYSYGVNSTEKGDLSSESTVSRIRTEHFPLTLESARPSHTSQYLCATGQGSDTQYFGPGTRLTVL.

The J gene is TRBJ1-5, the V gene TRBV2, with no clear D. This CDR3 is 13 amino acids long. V was cut by 6 bases and J by 6 bases, with 12 bases left in between. Germline CDR1 SNHLY, CDR2 FYNNEI. CDR3 loop: CASRFGEGQPQHF. The CDR3 DNA is TGTGCCAGCAGATTTGGAGAGGGTCAGCCCCAGCATTTT.

The genes are TRBV11-1 and TRBJ2-1; TRBD2 is a possible D gene (5 bases). The CDR3 loop spans 15 amino acids. Germline assignment: CDR1 SGHAT and CDR2 FQDESV (reference sequence). The V end lost 5 bases, the J end lost 9 bases, and 20 bases lay between the germline ends. CDR3 loop: CASSAGGGLAGEQFF. The CDR3 DNA sequence: TGTGCCAGCAGCGCGGGTGGTGGGTTAGCTGGTGAGCAGTTCTTC.

J is TRBJ1-5 and V is TRBV19; tentative D call: TRBD1 (5 bases). Per the germline V gene, CDR1 is LNHDA and CDR2 is SQIVND (reference sequence). The length of the CDR3 is 15 residues. V was pared by 6 bases and J by 6 bases, with 18 bases between. The CDR3 DNA follows: TGTGCCAGTAGGGCCCAGGGTAGTATCAGTCAGCCCCAGCATTTT. Its protein is CASRAQGSISQPQHF.

The rearrangement uses TRBV7-2 and TRBJ2-3; 10 nucleotides line up with TRBD2. The length of the CDR3 is 16 residues. CDR1 and CDR2 from the germline V gene are SGHTA and FQGNSA. The trim removed 4 bases at V and 2 bases at J, leaving 6 bases unmatched. The CDR3 here is CASSSGSGGVTDTQYF. The DNA for the CDR3 is TGTGCCAGCAGCTCTGGGAGCGGGGGGGTCACAGATACGCAGTATTTT.

The rearrangement joins TRBV28 to TRBJ1-2, with D possibly matching TRBD1 (6 bases). With 2 bases removed from V and 7 bases from J, the gap between germline ends came to 8 bases. The CDR3 has 12 amino acids. The germline CDR1 and CDR2 sequences are MDHEN and SYDVKM. CDR3 amino acids: CASSLRQAGYTF. In DNA form, the CDR3 reads TGTGCCAGCAGTTTACGACAGGCTGGCTACACCTTC.

The V and J genes are TRBV6-2 or TRBV6-3 and TRBJ2-7; 9 bases agree with TRBD1. V shed 4 bases and J 3 bases; nucleotides not matched to a gene: 4. Per germline, CDR1 MNHEY and CDR2 SVGEGT. The CDR3 has 14 residues. The CDR3 bases are TGTGCCAGCAGTTTACAGGGACAGGGCTACGAGCAGTACTTC. This translates into CASSLQGQGYEQYF.

The chain couples TRBV4-3 to TRBJ2-7; 7 bases agree with TRBD2. Looked up from germline, CDR1 is LGHNA and CDR2 is YSLEER. V was clipped by 4 bases and J by 4 bases; unmatched bases: 10. CDR3 length: 15 amino acids. The CDR3 is CASSPGRRGGYEQYF. The DNA for the CDR3 is TGCGCCAGCAGCCCTGGGCGGCGGGGAGGGTACGAGCAGTACTTC.

This chain joins TRBV5-1 and TRBJ2-1, with 8 bases that match TRBD1. The length of the CDR3 is 15 residues. The V segment lost 4 bases and the J segment 0 bases; nucleotides outside the gene matches: 3. Germline V gives CDR1 SGHRS, CDR2 YFSETQ. CDR3 sequence reads: CASSVDRASYNEQFF. Written as DNA, the CDR3 is TGCGCCAGCAGCGTGGACAGGGCCTCCTACAATGAGCAGTTCTTC.

The gene calls are TRBV6-2 or TRBV6-3 and TRBJ2-7; 10 bases match TRBD1. The germline CDR1 and CDR2 sequences are MNHEY and SVGEGT. The CDR3 is 15 residues long. V shed 5 bases, J shed 3 bases, and the junction held 7 bases outside the gene matches. The CDR3 coding sequence is TGTGCCAGCAGTACCCGGGACAGGGGTGTCTACGAGCAGTACTTC. This encodes CASSTRDRGVYEQYF.

The count of this clone is one. The chain uses TRBV12-5 and TRBJ2-1; D not resolved. CDR3 length: 14 amino acids. The germline V and J ends were trimmed by 7 bases and 0 bases, with 10 bases remaining between them. CDR1 LGHNT and CDR2 FRNRAP come from the germline V gene. CDR3 in amino acids: CASDRSSSYNEQFF. CDR3 DNA sequence: TGTGCTAGTGACCGATCCAGCTCCTACAATGAGCAGTTCTTC.

This chain connects TRBV10-3 to TRBJ2-1, with D perhaps matching TRBD1 (5 bases). Germline CDR1 reads ENHRY; CDR2 reads SYGVKD. V shed 0 bases and J shed 8 bases, with 8 bases lying between them. There are 13 residues in the CDR3. As DNA, the CDR3 is TGTGCCATCAGTGAGTCGAGCAGGGATGAGCAGTTCTTC. Translated: CAISESSRDEQFF.

A single count supports this clone. J is TRBJ2-1 and V is TRBV7-6; TRBD2 is a possible D gene (7 bases). Per the germline V gene, CDR1 is SGHVS and CDR2 is FNYEAQ. The V end lost 5 bases, the J end lost 4 bases, and 18 bases lay between the germline ends. The CDR3 contains 16 residues. The CDR3 sequence is CASSPRVGGEYNEQFF. CDR3 nucleotide sequence: TGTGCCAGCAGCCCTCGAGTAGGGGGGGAATACAATGAGCAGTTCTTC.

The chain couples TRBV21-1 to TRBJ1-2; TRBD1 reflects the table's D call only, with no check against the DNA. TRBV21-1 corresponds to a pseudogene. CDR3 size: 15 residues. CDR3 DNA: TGTGCCAGCAGCTCCGGGGACAGAGCTAACTATGGCTACACCTTC. Encoded protein: CASSSGDRANYGYTF.

The chain combines TRBV7-2 with TRBJ2-5, with D perhaps matching TRBD1 (6 bases). CDR1 and CDR2 (germline): SGHTA, FQGNSA. The CDR3 totals 17 residues. Trimming took 6 bases from V and 1 from J, leaving 21 bases between them. Here the CDR3 DNA reads TGTGCCAGCAGATCCCAAAGGACAGCTCCCCTCCAAGAGACCCAGTACTTC. Amino acids: CASRSQRTAPLQETQYF.

The gene calls are TRBV14 and TRBJ2-1; 8 bases fit TRBD2. Unmatched junction bases numbered 10, after V lost 4 bases and J lost 8 bases. Germline CDR1 reads SGHDN; CDR2 reads FVKESK. The CDR3 consists of 15 residues. CDR3 sequence reads: CASSPLRTSMDEQFF. CDR3 DNA: TGTGCCAGCAGCCCCCTCCGGACTAGCATGGATGAGCAGTTCTTC.

V and J are TRBV2 and TRBJ2-2; D may be TRBD2 (6 bases). CDR3 length equals 15 residues. Germline loops: CDR1 SNHLY, CDR2 FYNNEI. V gave up 2 bases and J gave up 4 bases, with 11 bases separating them. Written as DNA, the CDR3 is TGTGCCAGCAGTGAAACGGGAGCCTTCACCGGGGAGCTGTTTTTT. Translation: CASSETGAFTGELFF.

This sequence joins TRBV6-2 or TRBV6-3 and TRBJ2-7, with D maybe TRBD2 (5 bases). There are 15 residues in the CDR3. V lost 2 bases, J lost 4 bases, and 15 bases lay in between. The germline V gene has CDR1 MNHEY and CDR2 SVGEGT. The CDR3 loop is CASSYELEGWYEQYF. The CDR3 region has the DNA TGTGCCAGCAGTTACGAACTTGAGGGTTGGTACGAGCAGTACTTC.

The chain uses TRBV6-5 and TRBJ1-2; no definite D call. The CDR3 has 12 residues. Trimming took 2 bases from V and 2 from J, leaving 3 bases between them. Germline loops: CDR1 MNHEY, CDR2 SVGAGI. Here the CDR3 DNA reads TGTGCCAGCAGTTACCGGAACTATGGCTACACCTTC. This gives the protein CASSYRNYGYTF.